One sample yielded the 32 T cell receptor beta chains listed below, sequenced in a study of blood T cell repertoires in COVID-19. Sequenced by immunoSEQ multiplex PCR; TCRdb stores in-frame clones only, minus some. The sample has about 320,000 clones, around nine tenths seen once; the top ten hold 2% to 3%. Sequenced input: PBMCs or T cells enriched from blood (not recorded which). These receptors were collected from a man in his sixties who had recovered from COVID-19.

The chain joins TRBV7-9 to TRBJ2-2; 7 positions agree with TRBD1. The V gene end was trimmed by 8 bases and the J gene end by 4 bases; junction bases not matched to a gene: 10. CDR1 and CDR2 from the germline V gene are SEHNR and FQNEAQ (reference sequence). CDR3 length equals 15 residues. DNA of the CDR3: TGTGCCAGCCCGCGACAGGGTATGATCACCGGGGAGCTGTTTTTT. Its translation: CASPRQGMITGELFF.

The chain is built from TRBV29-1 and TRBJ2-7; tentative D call: TRBD1 (5 bases). The CDR3 sequence is 13 residues long. The V gene lost 4 bases and the J gene lost 0 bases, with 10 bases spanning the gap. Germline lookup yields CDR1 SQVTM and CDR2 ANQGSEA. In DNA form, the CDR3 reads TGCAGCGTTGGGGCAGGGTCCTCCTACGAGCAGTACTTC. This sequence encodes CSVGAGSSYEQYF.

The V and J genes are TRBV30 and TRBJ2-2, with TRBD2 matching 10 bases. Germline trimming cut 3 bases from V and 4 bases from J; bases unmatched to any gene: 8. The CDR3 sequence is 16 residues long. Germline loops: CDR1 GTSNPN, CDR2 SVGIG (reference sequence). CDR3 in DNA: TGTGCCTGGAGGGGTCCTAGCGGGGGCACCACCGGGGAGCTGTTTTTT. Residues: CAWRGPSGGTTGELFF.

The V and J genes are TRBV4-3 and TRBJ2-1; 9 bases are a match to TRBD1. The length of the CDR3 is 15 residues. Germline V CDR1 and CDR2: LGHNA, YSLEER. J lost 4 bases, V lost 1 base, and 2 bases had no gene match. For the CDR3, the DNA is TGCGCCAGCAGCCAAGGGACAGGGGTTTACAATGAGCAGTTCTTC. Residues: CASSQGTGVYNEQFF.

CDR3 coding DNA: TGTGCCAGCAGTCACCAGAGGAGCTCCTACGAGCAGTACTTC. It yields the protein CASSHQRSSYEQYF. The chain joins TRBV6-6 to TRBJ2-7; D gene unclear. The CDR3 has 14 residues. The V gene's germline CDR1 is MNHNY and CDR2 SVGAGI (reference sequence). V lost 5 bases and J 0 bases, leaving 11 bases between the germline ends.

The rearrangement joins TRBV16 to TRBJ2-1, with D maybe TRBD1 (7 bases). CDR1 and CDR2 from the germline V gene are KGHSY and FQNENV. The CDR3 has 15 amino acids. The germline V and J ends were trimmed by 3 bases and 8 bases, with 17 bases remaining between them. CDR3 protein: CASSHGQAWGDEQFF. DNA of the CDR3: TGTGCCAGCAGCCACGGACAGGCGTGGGGGGATGAGCAGTTCTTC.

The genes are TRBV21-1 and TRBJ2-7; the table assigns TRBD2, which was not confirmed against the DNA. TRBV21-1 is an annotated pseudogene. The CDR3 is made up of 12 amino acids. This chain's CDR3 is CASSTEVTSIDF. The CDR3 DNA sequence: TGTGCCAGCAGCACAGAAGTGACTAGTATTGACTTC.

This chain joins TRBV7-9 and TRBJ1-1; tentatively, D is TRBD1 (5 bases). CDR3 length: 13 residues. Trimming cost V 5 bases and J 8 bases, with 15 bases left between them. Germline lookup yields CDR1 SEHNR and CDR2 FQNEAQ (reference sequence). CDR3 coding DNA: TGTGCCAGCAGCCAAGGGGTCGGACCCGAAGCTTTCTTT. Translating it yields CASSQGVGPEAFF.

This clone appeared a single time. The chain carries TRBV30 and TRBJ1-1; a possible D gene is TRBD1 (6 bases). This CDR3 region has 12 residues. V gave up 8 bases and J gave up 0 bases, with 10 bases separating them. CDR1 GTSNPN and CDR2 SVGIG come from the germline V gene (reference sequence). The CDR3 is CATRGMNTEAFF. The CDR3 DNA reads as TGTGCCACGAGGGGGATGAACACTGAAGCTTTCTTT.

Here the CDR3 DNA reads TGTGCCAGCTCACAACAGGGGGAGGTTCAGCCCCAGCATTTT. Amino acid sequence: CASSQQGEVQPQHF. The chain employs TRBV18 and TRBJ1-5; 8 bases are shared with TRBD1. Germline CDR1 reads KGHSH; CDR2 reads LQKENI. V was clipped by 4 bases and J by 6 bases; unmatched bases: 5. This CDR3 spans 14 amino acids.

The chain uses TRBV4-1 and TRBJ2-2; 11 bases map to TRBD2. The V segment lost 4 bases and the J segment 1 base; nucleotides outside the gene matches: 8. Germline V gene data show CDR1 as MGHRA and CDR2 as YSYEKL. CDR3 size: 18 residues. The CDR3 sequence is CASSRLYSGRGNTGELFF. In nucleotides, the CDR3 is TGCGCCAGCAGCCGGCTATATAGCGGGAGGGGGAACACCGGGGAGCTGTTTTTT.

The rearrangement uses TRBV29-1 and TRBJ1-5; TRBD1 might be the D (5 bases). Trimming shortened V by 3 bases and J by 7 bases, and 13 bases separated the two germline ends. The germline V gene has CDR1 SQVTM and CDR2 ANQGSEA. The CDR3 has 13 residues. The CDR3 is CSVEVARGQPQHF. CDR3 nucleotides: TGCAGCGTTGAGGTGGCTCGGGGGCAGCCCCAGCATTTT.

The CDR3 reads CASSSTGGPYEQYF. In nucleotides, the CDR3 is TGTGCCAGCAGCTCAACAGGGGGACCCTACGAGCAGTACTTC. V is TRBV27 and J is TRBJ2-7, with 8 bases fitting TRBD1. Per germline, CDR1 MNHEY and CDR2 SMNVEV (reference sequence). Unmatched junction bases numbered 6, after V lost 6 bases and J lost 2 bases. The CDR3 is made up of 14 amino acids.

CDR3 sequence: CASSLSATDRNSPLHF. Here the CDR3 DNA reads TGTGCCAGCAGCCTCTCCGCGACAGACCGGAATTCACCCCTCCACTTT. The rearrangement uses TRBV9 and TRBJ1-6; D perhaps matches TRBD1 (5 bases). V was trimmed by 4 bases and J by 7 bases, leaving 18 bases between them. The CDR3 sequence is 16 residues long. Germline CDR1 reads SGDLS; CDR2 reads YYNGEE.

CDR3 region: CASSNQVGGYTF. CDR3 DNA sequence: TGTGCCAGCAGTAACCAGGTTGGTGGCTACACCTTC. The chain combines TRBV6-5 with TRBJ1-2; D ambiguous. Germline CDR1 MNHEY, CDR2 SVGAGI. With 5 bases removed from V and 7 bases from J, the gap between germline ends came to 11 bases. The CDR3 has 12 amino acids.

The V call is TRBV6-5, the J call TRBJ2-5, with TRBD1 identical over 8 bases. CDR3 length equals 14 residues. The V and J ends lost 2 bases and 5 bases, in that order; junction bases with no gene match: 4. Germline V gene lookup returns CDR1 MNHEY and CDR2 SVGAGI. CDR3: CASSYQGAGETQYF. CDR3 DNA sequence: TGTGCCAGCAGTTACCAGGGGGCGGGGGAGACCCAGTACTTC.

This CDR3 is CASSFLSGGFAEAFF. CDR3 bases: TGTGCCAGCAGCTTTTTGTCAGGGGGCTTCGCTGAAGCTTTCTTT. The chain recombines TRBV7-2 with TRBJ1-1; TRBD1 matches at 8 bases. The germline V gene encodes CDR1 SGHTA and CDR2 FQGNSA. V trimming: 3 bases; J trimming: 6 bases; junction bases outside the gene matches: 9. The length of the CDR3 is 15 residues.

V usage is TRBV3-1 (or the pseudogene TRBV3-2) and J usage is TRBJ2-3; possible D gene TRBD1, 5 bases. V gave up 4 bases and J gave up 3 bases, with 8 bases separating them. The CDR3 is 13 amino acids. CDR1 and CDR2 (germline): LGHDT, YNNKEL (reference sequence). The CDR3 DNA sequence: TGTGCCAGCAGCCTGGCAGGGACAGATACGCAGTATTTT. Encoded protein: CASSLAGTDTQYF.

This sequence joins TRBV19 and TRBJ2-3; 7 bases agree with TRBD1. This CDR3 spans 16 amino acids. Germline-derived CDR1 and CDR2 are LNHDA and SQIVND (reference sequence). The CDR3 DNA follows: TGTGCTTCAAATCGAGGGGGCTTTTCGGGCACAGATACGCAGTATTTT. Its protein product is CASNRGGFSGTDTQYF.

The chain is built from TRBV27 and TRBJ1-1; D is ambiguous. In germline, CDR1 is MNHEY, CDR2 SMNVEV (reference sequence). Trimming cost V 2 bases and J 0 bases, with 7 bases left between them. The CDR3 length is 14 residues. CDR3 bases: TGTGCCAGCAGTTTAACGTCGGTGAACACTGAAGCTTTCTTT. Amino acid sequence: CASSLTSVNTEAFF.

The chain has TRBV7-9 and TRBJ1-1; D not resolved. Per the germline V gene, CDR1 is SEHNR and CDR2 is FQNEAQ (reference sequence). The CDR3 length is 13 residues. V lost 5 bases and J lost 6, with 13 bases in between. DNA for the CDR3: TGTGCCAGCAGCACTGAGGGTATGGCTGAAGCTTTCTTT. Translation gives CASSTEGMAEAFF. The full variable domain, with the rest looked up from reference TRBV7-9 and TRBJ1-1, is DTGVSQNPRHKITKRGQNVTFRCDPISEHNRLYWYRQTLGQGPEFLTYFQNEAQLEKSRLLSDRFSAERPKGSFSTLEIQRTEQGDSAMYLCASSTEGMAEAFFGQGTRLTVV.

This clone appeared once. The CDR3 DNA is TGCAGTGCTAGTGCGGGGGGCTCCGTCGGGGAGCTGTTTTTT. It specifies CSASAGGSVGELFF. This chain joins TRBV20-1 and TRBJ2-2; the match to TRBD2 covers 8 bases. This CDR3 is 14 amino acids long. Germline CDR1 DFQATT, CDR2 SNEGSKA (reference sequence). Trimming at V came to 3 bases and at J to 7 bases, leaving 7 bases not matched to a gene.

The rearrangement joins TRBV3-1 (or the pseudogene TRBV3-2) to TRBJ2-5; D is perhaps TRBD2 (5 bases). Germline-derived CDR1 and CDR2 are LGHDT and YNNKEL (reference sequence). V lost 0 bases, J lost 7 bases, and 15 bases lay in between. The CDR3 is 15 residues long. The CDR3 sequence is CASSQDVSGSRTQYF. The CDR3, as DNA: TGTGCCAGCAGCCAAGATGTGTCGGGGTCGCGGACCCAGTACTTC.

A note on this clone: A read error may produce the germline difference seen at one junction end. V and J are TRBV9 and TRBJ2-1; the match to TRBD2 covers 9 bases. This CDR3 region has 15 residues. The germline CDR1 and CDR2 sequences are SGDLS and YYNGEE. The CDR3 DNA follows: TGTGCCAGCAGCGGAGGCGGGGGGGCCTATAATGAGCAGTTCTTC. Protein: CASSGGGGAYNEQFF.

This chain links TRBV5-1 with TRBJ2-1, with 14 bases lining up with TRBD2. CDR3 length equals 16 residues. Germline CDR1 reads SGHRS; CDR2 reads YFSETQ. V shed 4 bases, J shed 7 bases, and the junction held 7 bases outside the gene matches. The CDR3 reads CASSGGLAGAINEQFF. In nucleotides, the CDR3 is TGCGCCAGCAGCGGGGGACTAGCGGGAGCTATAAATGAGCAGTTCTTC.

This chain uses TRBV27 with TRBJ1-6; D uncertain. The CDR3 length is 14 residues. Trimming pared 7 bases from V and 13 bases from J, leaving 20 bases between. CDR1 is MNHEY and CDR2 is SMNVEV in the germline V gene (reference sequence). CDR3 sequence (DNA): TGTGCCAGCACCCAGAACGACAAGTCTTGGCCCCTCCACTTT. This encodes CASTQNDKSWPLHF.

The chain is built from TRBV6-5 and TRBJ1-1; D remains ambiguous. Germline CDR1 and CDR2: MNHEY and SVGAGI. CDR3 length: 11 amino acids. V was shortened by 7 bases and J by 3 bases, with 6 bases between the two germline ends. CDR3 in DNA: TGTGCCAGCATCAGGCACACTGAAGCTTTCTTT. It is translated as CASIRHTEAFF.

This rearrangement joins TRBV20-1 to TRBJ1-1; no firm D call. Trimming took 3 bases from V and 0 from J, leaving 11 bases between them. The CDR3 is 14 residues long. Germline V gives CDR1 DFQATT, CDR2 SNEGSKA (reference sequence). CDR3 sequence (DNA): TGCAGTGCTAGTTACGGGAACATGAACACTGAAGCTTTCTTT. It specifies CSASYGNMNTEAFF.

The chain couples TRBV3-1 (or the pseudogene TRBV3-2) to TRBJ2-2, with a tentative D call TRBD2 (5 bases). The ends were cut back, 1 base at V and 6 bases at J, with 12 bases in the middle. The CDR3 length is 15 residues. Germline V CDR1 and CDR2: LGHDT, YNNKEL (reference sequence). CDR3 DNA: TGTGCCAGCAGCCAAGGACTGAGGGTATCCGGGGAGCTGTTTTTT. This sequence encodes CASSQGLRVSGELFF.

This chain uses TRBV24-1 with TRBJ2-7, with 7 bases lining up with TRBD2. After removal of 6 bases from V and 5 bases from J, the junction contained 9 bases not matched to a gene. The germline CDR1 and CDR2 sequences are KGHDR and SFDVKD. The CDR3 loop spans 14 amino acids. CDR3 residues: CATSSSSGLNEQYF. The CDR3 DNA follows: TGTGCCACCAGTTCGTCTAGCGGTCTTAACGAGCAGTACTTC.

This clone has just a few counts. The V and J genes are TRBV4-1 and TRBJ1-2; TRBD1 is a possible D gene (6 bases). Trimming shortened V by 0 bases and J by 2 bases, and 13 bases separated the two germline ends. The CDR3 spans 16 residues. Germline CDR1 MGHRA, CDR2 YSYEKL. CDR3 sequence (DNA): TGCGCCAGCAGCCAAGAGGGGGCAGAGATAAACTATGGCTACACCTTC. Amino acids: CASSQEGAEINYGYTF.

The chain uses TRBV4-1 and TRBJ2-1, with TRBD1 as a possible D gene (5 bases). Trimming left V 1 base short and J 0 bases short, with 13 bases between. CDR3 size: 17 residues. CDR1 and CDR2 (germline): MGHRA, YSYEKL. The CDR3 nucleotides are TGCGCCAGCAGCCAAGTAGGGGCCCCGAGCTCCTACAATGAGCAGTTCTTC. It specifies CASSQVGAPSSYNEQFF.